This T cell receptor (beta chain) was recovered during a study of T cell changes during pregnancy in multiple sclerosis. The assay was immunoSEQ multiplex PCR, and TCRdb's table has in-frame clones only and misses some. This sample has some 89,000 clones, with roughly 93% found just once. This CDR3 is built from 12 residues. Germline CDR1 and CDR2: MNHEY and SVGAGI. V was trimmed by 11 bases and J by 3 bases, leaving 14 bases between them. In its sample, this clone was seen once. The genes are TRBV6-5 and TRBJ2-7; the D gene is possibly TRBD2 (6 bases). The sequencing used peripheral blood, collected in the third trimester of pregnancy. This clonotype originated in a female donor with multiple sclerosis, enrolled in a pregnancy study. The CDR3 reads CAVRRGLYEQYF. CDR3 DNA: TGTGCCGTTCGGAGGGGACTCTACGAGCAGTACTTC.